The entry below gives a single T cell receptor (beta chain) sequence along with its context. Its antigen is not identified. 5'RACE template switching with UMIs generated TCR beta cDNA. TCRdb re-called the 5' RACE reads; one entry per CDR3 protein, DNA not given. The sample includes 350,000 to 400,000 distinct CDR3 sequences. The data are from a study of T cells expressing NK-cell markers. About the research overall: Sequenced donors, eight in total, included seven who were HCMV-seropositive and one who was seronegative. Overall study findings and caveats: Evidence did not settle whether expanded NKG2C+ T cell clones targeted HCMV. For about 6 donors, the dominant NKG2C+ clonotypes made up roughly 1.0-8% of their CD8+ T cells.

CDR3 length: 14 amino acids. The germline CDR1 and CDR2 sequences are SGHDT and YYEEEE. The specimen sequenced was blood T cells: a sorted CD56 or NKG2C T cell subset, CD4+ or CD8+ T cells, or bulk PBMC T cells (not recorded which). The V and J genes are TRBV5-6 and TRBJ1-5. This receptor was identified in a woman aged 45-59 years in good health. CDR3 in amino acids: CASSLGPFGQPQHF.